Below are 15 T cell receptor beta chains sequenced from a single sample in a study of cytomegalovirus exposure and HLA in healthy donors. This table comes from immunoSEQ multiplex PCR, and its TCRdb copy is limited to in-frame clones, with some not included. The sample lists some 340,000 clones; about 85% were seen once. Material for sequencing was PBMCs. Receptors were obtained from a woman in her thirties in good health and CMV-seropositive.

V and J are TRBV25-1 and TRBJ1-1; maybe TRBD1 (6 bases). Germline values: CDR1 MGHDK, CDR2 SYGVNS. Trimming removed 1 base at V and 2 bases at J, with 11 bases between. The CDR3 sequence is 15 residues long. DNA of the CDR3: TGTGCCAGCAGTGAATCAAGGGGGGTAAACACTGAAGCTTTCTTT. Protein: CASSESRGVNTEAFF.

This chain joins TRBV18 and TRBJ2-7; D unresolved. V was pared by 3 bases and J by 3 bases, with 9 bases between. CDR1 and CDR2 from the germline V gene are KGHSH and LQKENI. There are 13 residues in the CDR3. The CDR3 loop is CASSPRHDYEQYF. The DNA for the CDR3 is TGTGCCAGCTCACCCCGACACGACTACGAGCAGTACTTC. Variable domain in full (rest from reference TRBV18 and TRBJ2-7): NAGVMQNPRHLVRRRGQEARLRCSPMKGHSHVYWYRQLPEEGLKFMVYLQKENIIDESGMPKERFSAEFPKEGPSILRIQQVVRGDSAAYFCASSPRHDYEQYFGPGTRLTVT.

This chain joins TRBV5-6 and TRBJ2-5, with TRBD1 matching over 9 bases. The germline gives CDR1 SGHDT, CDR2 YYEEEE. The V gene end was trimmed by 1 base and the J gene end by 2 bases; junction bases not matched to a gene: 6. The CDR3 totals 16 residues. The CDR3 protein is CASSLFGQGTQETQYF. As DNA, the CDR3 is TGTGCCAGCAGCTTGTTTGGACAGGGGACACAAGAGACCCAGTACTTC.

This clone was seen a single time. This rearrangement joins TRBV5-4 to TRBJ2-7; D may be TRBD1 or TRBD2 (7 bases each). Per germline, CDR1 SGHNT and CDR2 YYREEE (reference sequence). V lost 1 base to trimming and J lost 3 bases, with 17 bases between them. The CDR3 is made up of 16 amino acids. This chain's CDR3 is CASSLSSGGGIYEQYF. CDR3 coding DNA: TGTGCCAGCAGCTTGTCTTCAGGGGGAGGGATCTACGAGCAGTACTTC.

V usage is TRBV5-6 and J usage is TRBJ2-1; D is undetermined. The CDR3 totals 14 residues. V was clipped by 3 bases and J by 4 bases, with 11 bases between them. Germline values: CDR1 SGHDT, CDR2 YYEEEE. The CDR3 loop reads CASSYGRIYNEQFF. DNA of the CDR3: TGTGCCAGCAGCTACGGACGGATTTACAATGAGCAGTTCTTC.

This clone came up once. The rearrangement uses TRBV7-2 and TRBJ1-2, with D hard to call. Germline V gene data show CDR1 as SGHTA and CDR2 as FQGNSA. This CDR3 is built from 11 residues. Trimming took 5 bases from V and 9 from J, leaving 10 bases between them. The CDR3 reads CASSPYGSYTF. In DNA, the CDR3 is TGTGCCAGCAGCCCCTATGGTAGCTACACCTTC.

The chain has TRBV1 and TRBJ2-1; TRBD1 reflects the table's D call only, with no check against the DNA. TRBV1 is listed as a pseudogene. This CDR3 region has 16 residues. CDR3 region: CTSSHPDRALYNEQFF. CDR3 DNA: TGCACCAGCAGCCACCCCGACAGGGCACTATACAATGAGCAGTTCTTC.

The table lists this clone with a count of one. J is TRBJ1-2 and V is TRBV6-6; perhaps TRBD1 as D (6 bases). Germline V gives CDR1 MNHNY, CDR2 SVGAGI (reference sequence). This CDR3 spans 15 amino acids. The germline V and J ends were trimmed by 4 bases and 0 bases, with 12 bases remaining between them. The CDR3 DNA sequence: TGTGCCAGCAGTTCCGGGACACTTTCTAACTATGGCTACACCTTC. Protein: CASSSGTLSNYGYTF.

V is TRBV6-6 and J is TRBJ1-5; the D is unclear. Trimming took off 10 bases at V and 0 bases at J, with 16 bases between the two ends. The CDR3 consists of 15 residues. The germline V gene encodes CDR1 MNHNY and CDR2 SVGAGI (reference sequence). CDR3 nucleotides: TGTGCCACCCGGTCTATCAGATATAGCAATCAGCCCCAGCATTTT. Protein product: CATRSIRYSNQPQHF.

CDR3 nucleotides: TGTGCCAGCAGTTTACAGGGGGATTACGAGCAGTACTTC. Its protein product is CASSLQGDYEQYF. The V call is TRBV27, the J call TRBJ2-7, with 7 positions matching TRBD1. Germline V CDR1 and CDR2: MNHEY, SMNVEV (reference sequence). V dropped 2 bases and J dropped 4; count of bases not matched to a gene: 2. The CDR3 spans 13 residues.

In nucleotides, the CDR3 is TGTGCCAGCAGCTTAGGCTCCAGGGCGGGCAATCAGCCCCAGCATTTT. Residues: CASSLGSRAGNQPQHF. The chain joins TRBV7-8 to TRBJ1-5, with D perhaps TRBD1 (5 bases). The CDR3 contains 16 residues. The germline gives CDR1 SGHVS, CDR2 FQNEAQ. Trimming took 1 base from V and 2 from J, leaving 12 bases between them.

This sequence joins TRBV7-7 and TRBJ1-1; D gene uncertain. The CDR3 is made up of 13 amino acids. Germline V gene data show CDR1 as SSHAT and CDR2 as FNYEAQ (reference sequence). V lost 2 bases, J lost 2 bases, and 6 bases lay in between. CDR3 residues: CASSLTVNTEAFF. The CDR3, as DNA: TGTGCCAGCAGCTTAACGGTAAACACTGAAGCTTTCTTT.

The V gene is TRBV5-6, the J gene TRBJ2-5, with no clear D. Trimming pared 0 bases from V and 6 bases from J, leaving 3 bases between. CDR1 is SGHDT, CDR2 YYEEEE, per germline. CDR3 length: 11 amino acids. DNA for the CDR3: TGTGCCAGCAGCTTGGGGAAGACCCAGTACTTC. Translating gives CASSLGKTQYF.

This clone was detected only once. The V gene is TRBV11-2, the J gene TRBJ2-7, with a possible D match to TRBD2 (6 bases). The CDR3 extends over 15 amino acids. The germline V and J ends were trimmed by 1 base and 7 bases, with 17 bases remaining between them. Per the germline V gene, CDR1 is SGHAT and CDR2 is FQNNGV. The CDR3: CASSLVSGSRTEQYF. The CDR3 bases are TGTGCCAGCAGCTTAGTTAGCGGCAGTCGTACGGAGCAGTACTTC.

The chain couples TRBV5-1 to TRBJ1-4; D is unclear. Trimming left V 0 bases short and J 10 bases short, with 16 bases between. The germline V gene encodes CDR1 SGHRS and CDR2 YFSETQ. The CDR3 consists of 15 residues. The CDR3 nucleotides are TGCGCCAGCAGCTTGGAACCCCCGTCTACGGTAAAACTGTTTTTT. Residues: CASSLEPPSTVKLFF.